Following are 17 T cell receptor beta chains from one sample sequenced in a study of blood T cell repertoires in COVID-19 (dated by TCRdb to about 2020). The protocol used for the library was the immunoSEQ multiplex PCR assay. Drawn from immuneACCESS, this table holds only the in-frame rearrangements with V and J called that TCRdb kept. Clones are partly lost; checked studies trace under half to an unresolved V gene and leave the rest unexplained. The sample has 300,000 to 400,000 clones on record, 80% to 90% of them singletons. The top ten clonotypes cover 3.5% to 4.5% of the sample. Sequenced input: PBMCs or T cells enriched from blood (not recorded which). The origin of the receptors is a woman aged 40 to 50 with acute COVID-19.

The CDR3 region has the DNA TGTGCCAGCATACGGGGTTTTTTGGGCAATCAGCCCCAGCATTTT. Protein sequence: CASIRGFLGNQPQHF. The chain uses TRBV6-5 and TRBJ1-5; no firm D call. Germline V gene data show CDR1 as MNHEY and CDR2 as SVGAGI. V was shortened by 7 bases and J by 2 bases, with 15 bases between the two germline ends. The CDR3 sequence is 15 residues long.

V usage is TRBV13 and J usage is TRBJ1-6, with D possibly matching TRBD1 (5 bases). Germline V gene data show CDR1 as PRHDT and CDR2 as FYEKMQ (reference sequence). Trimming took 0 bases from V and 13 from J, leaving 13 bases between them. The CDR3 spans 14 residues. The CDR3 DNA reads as TGTGCCAGCAGCTTAGGACAGGCGCACGCGCCCCTCCACTTT. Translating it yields CASSLGQAHAPLHF.

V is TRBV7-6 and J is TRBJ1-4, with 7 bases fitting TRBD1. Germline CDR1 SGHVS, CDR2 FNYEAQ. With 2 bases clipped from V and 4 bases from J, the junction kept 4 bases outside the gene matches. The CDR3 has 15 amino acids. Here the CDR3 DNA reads TGTGCCAGCAGCTTACGCGGGACAGTTAATGAAAAACTGTTTTTT. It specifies CASSLRGTVNEKLFF.

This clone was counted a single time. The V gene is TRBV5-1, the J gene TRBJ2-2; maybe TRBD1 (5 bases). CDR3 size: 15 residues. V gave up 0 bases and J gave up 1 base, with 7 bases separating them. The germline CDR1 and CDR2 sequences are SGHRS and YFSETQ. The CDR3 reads CASSLDRRNTGELFF. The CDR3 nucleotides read TGCGCCAGCAGCTTGGACAGGAGGAACACCGGGGAGCTGTTTTTT.

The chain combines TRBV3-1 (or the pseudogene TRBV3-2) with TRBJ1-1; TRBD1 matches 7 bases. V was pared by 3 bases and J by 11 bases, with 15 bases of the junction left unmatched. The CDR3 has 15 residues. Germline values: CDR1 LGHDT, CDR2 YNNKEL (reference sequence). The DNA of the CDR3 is TGTGCCAGCAGCCAGCCGGGACAGAAACGGGGTGAGGCTTTCTTT. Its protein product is CASSQPGQKRGEAFF.

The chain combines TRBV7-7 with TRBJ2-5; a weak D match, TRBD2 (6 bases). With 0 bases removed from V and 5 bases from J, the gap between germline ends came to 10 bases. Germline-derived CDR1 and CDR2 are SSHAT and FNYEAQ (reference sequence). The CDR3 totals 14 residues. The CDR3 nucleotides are TGTGCCAGCAGCTTAGCGCCTGGGGGGGAGACCCAGTACTTC. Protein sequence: CASSLAPGGETQYF.

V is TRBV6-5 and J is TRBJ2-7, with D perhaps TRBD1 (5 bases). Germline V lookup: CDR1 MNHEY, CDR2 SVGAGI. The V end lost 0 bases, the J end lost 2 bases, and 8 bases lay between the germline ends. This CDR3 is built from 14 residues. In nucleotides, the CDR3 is TGTGCCAGCAGTTACTCCGCAGGGACCTACGAGCAGTACTTC. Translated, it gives CASSYSAGTYEQYF.

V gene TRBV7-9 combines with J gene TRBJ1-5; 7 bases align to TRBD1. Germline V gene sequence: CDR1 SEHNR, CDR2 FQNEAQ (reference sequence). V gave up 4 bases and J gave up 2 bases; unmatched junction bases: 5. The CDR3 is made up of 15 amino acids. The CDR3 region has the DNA TGTGCCAGCAGCTGGGGAACAGGGGGCAATCAGCCCCAGCATTTT. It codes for CASSWGTGGNQPQHF.

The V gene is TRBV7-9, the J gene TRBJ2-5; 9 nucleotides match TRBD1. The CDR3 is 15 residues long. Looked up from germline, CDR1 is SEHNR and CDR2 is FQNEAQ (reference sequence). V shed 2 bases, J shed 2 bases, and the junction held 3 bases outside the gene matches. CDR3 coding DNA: TGTGCCAGCAGCTTATTCGGACAGGGGCAAGAGACCCAGTACTTC. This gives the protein CASSLFGQGQETQYF.

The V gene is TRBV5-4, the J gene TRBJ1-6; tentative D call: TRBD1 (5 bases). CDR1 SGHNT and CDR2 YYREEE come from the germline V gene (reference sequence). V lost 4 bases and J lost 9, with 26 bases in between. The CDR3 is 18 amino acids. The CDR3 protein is CASSRDLEGTVAGSPLHF. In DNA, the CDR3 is TGTGCCAGCAGCAGGGACTTGGAGGGGACTGTTGCTGGTTCACCCCTCCACTTT.

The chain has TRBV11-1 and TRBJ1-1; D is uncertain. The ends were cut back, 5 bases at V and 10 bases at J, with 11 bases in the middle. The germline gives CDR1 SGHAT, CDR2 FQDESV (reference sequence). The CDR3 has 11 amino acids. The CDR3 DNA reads TGTGCCAGCAGCCCGGGAGGTCCAGCTTTCTTT. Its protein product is CASSPGGPAFF.

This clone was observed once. CDR3 in amino acids: CASIIGTGAAASFETQYF. In DNA form, the CDR3 reads TGTGCCAGCATCATCGGGACAGGGGCCGCGGCTTCATTCGAGACCCAGTACTTC. The chain uses TRBV7-2 and TRBJ2-5; 10 bases fit TRBD1. The CDR3 loop spans 18 amino acids. J gave up 5 bases and V 7 bases, and 19 bases lay outside the gene matches. CDR1 is SGHTA, CDR2 FQGNSA, per germline.

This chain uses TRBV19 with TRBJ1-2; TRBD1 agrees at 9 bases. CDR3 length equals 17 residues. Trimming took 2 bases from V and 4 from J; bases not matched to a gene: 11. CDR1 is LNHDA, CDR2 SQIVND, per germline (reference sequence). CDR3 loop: CASSIKPVTGGLYGYTF. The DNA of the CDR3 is TGTGCCAGTAGTATAAAGCCGGTAACAGGGGGCCTCTATGGCTACACCTTC.

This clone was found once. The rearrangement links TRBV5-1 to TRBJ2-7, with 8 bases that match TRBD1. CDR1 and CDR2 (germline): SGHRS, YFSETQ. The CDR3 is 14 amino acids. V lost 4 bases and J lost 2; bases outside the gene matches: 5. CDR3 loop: CASSRDRRTYEQYF. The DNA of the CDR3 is TGCGCCAGCAGCAGGGACAGGCGAACCTACGAGCAGTACTTC.

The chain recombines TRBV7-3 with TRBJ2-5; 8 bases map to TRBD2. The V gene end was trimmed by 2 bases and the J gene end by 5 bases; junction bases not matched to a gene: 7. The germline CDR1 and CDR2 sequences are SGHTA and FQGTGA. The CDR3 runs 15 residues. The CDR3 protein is CASSLVGGRTETQYF. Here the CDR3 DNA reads TGTGCCAGCAGCTTAGTTGGCGGGAGGACGGAGACCCAGTACTTC.

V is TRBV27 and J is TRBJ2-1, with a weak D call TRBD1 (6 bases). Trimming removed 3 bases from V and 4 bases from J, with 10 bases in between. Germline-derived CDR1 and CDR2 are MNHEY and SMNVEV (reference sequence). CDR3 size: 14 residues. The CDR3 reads CASSFRGGYNEQFF. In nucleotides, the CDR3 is TGTGCCAGCAGTTTTCGAGGGGGTTACAATGAGCAGTTCTTC.

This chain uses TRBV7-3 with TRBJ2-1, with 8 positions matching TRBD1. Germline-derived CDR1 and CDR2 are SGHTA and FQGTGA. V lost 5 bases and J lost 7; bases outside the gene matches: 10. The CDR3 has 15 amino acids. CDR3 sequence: CASSRGGQGGNEQFF. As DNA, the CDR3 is TGTGCCAGCAGCCGGGGTGGACAGGGCGGGAATGAGCAGTTCTTC.